The rows below give T cell receptor beta chains drawn from one sample of a study of blood T cell repertoires in COVID-19. Repertoires were generated with immunoSEQ multiplex PCR, while TCRdb's copy carries only in-frame clones and drops some. The sample carries around 400,000 clones, around 87% recorded once. Material for sequencing was peripheral blood. All receptors come from an older woman with COVID-19, enrolled during active disease. CDR3s include the opening cysteine and the closing phenylalanine or tryptophan. A D gene is named only where the DNA matches it firmly. The listing skips clone size in some rows; elsewhere it reads once, few, many or a size class.

V gene	clone size	D gene	J gene	CDR3 protein	CDR3 DNA
TRBV5-1	-	TRBD1	TRBJ1-1	CASSLYSTGGAEAFF	TGCGCCAGCAGCTTATACTCGACAGGGGGAGCAGAAGCTTTCTTT
TRBV5-1	-	TRBD1	TRBJ1-2	CASSSGTGTNYGYTF	TGCGCCAGCAGCTCCGGGACAGGGACCAACTATGGCTACACCTTC
TRBV3-1/TRBV3-2	many	-	TRBJ2-7	CASSQTLHSNPYEQYF	TGTGCCAGCAGCCAGACCCTACACAGTAATCCCTACGAGCAGTACTTC
TRBV5-5	-	-	TRBJ2-7	CASSWGNAGATYEQYF	TGTGCCAGCAGCTGGGGGAATGCGGGGGCCACCTACGAGCAGTACTTC
TRBV30	once	TRBD2	TRBJ2-4	CAWSGTRQNIQYF	TGTGCCTGGTCCGGGACTAGGCAAAACATTCAGTACTTC
TRBV5-6	-	-	TRBJ2-3	CASSLAGPITDTQYF	TGTGCCAGCAGCTTGGCAGGTCCGATCACAGATACGCAGTATTTT
TRBV27	-	TRBD1	TRBJ1-2	CASSFRDRSYGYTF	TGTGCCAGCAGTTTCCGGGACAGGTCCTATGGCTACACCTTC
TRBV5-5	-	-	TRBJ2-1	CASSPRPRSSYNEQFF	TGTGCCAGCAGCCCCCGGCCGCGGAGCTCCTACAATGAGCAGTTCTTC
TRBV3-1/TRBV3-2	-	-	TRBJ1-3	CASSRESSTIYF	TGTGCCAGCAGCCGTGAGTCAAGCACCATATATTTT
TRBV6-2/TRBV6-3	-	-	TRBJ2-7	CASSRGHRSYEQYF	TGTGCCAGCAGTCGGGGACACCGATCCTACGAGCAGTACTTC
TRBV4-1	-	-	TRBJ1-2	CASSQARGRSMGYTF	TGCGCCAGCAGCCAAGCCCGCGGCCGCTCTATGGGCTACACCTTC
TRBV1	-	-	TRBJ2-5	CTSSPRPSVGYQETQYF	TGCACCAGCAGCCCCAGGCCTAGCGTGGGTTACCAAGAGACCCAGTACTTC
TRBV18	-	-	TRBJ1-4	CASAATGTNEKLFF	TGTGCCAGCGCAGCGACAGGAACTAATGAAAAACTGTTTTTT
TRBV3-1/TRBV3-2	-	TRBD2	TRBJ2-5	CASSLAGAETQYF	TGTGCCAGCAGCCTAGCGGGGGCGGAGACCCAGTACTTC
TRBV5-4	few	TRBD2	TRBJ2-3	CASSWGGGTRSTDTQYF	TGTGCCAGCAGCTGGGGGGGAGGGACTAGAAGCACAGATACGCAGTATTTT
TRBV5-6	-	TRBD2	TRBJ2-1	CASRPRGGAGNEQFF	TGTGCCAGCAGGCCGCGCGGGGGGGCGGGCAATGAGCAGTTCTTC
TRBV10-3	-	TRBD1	TRBJ2-7	CAISESRDRGLRLYF	TGTGCCATCAGTGAGTCCCGGGACAGGGGGCTCAGGCTGTACTTC
TRBV7-2	-	TRBD1	TRBJ2-1	CASSRPGQGLDEQFF	TGTGCCAGCAGCCGGCCGGGACAGGGACTCGATGAGCAGTTCTTC
TRBV5-5	-	-	TRBJ1-1	CASSLVVGGNTEAFF	TGTGCCAGCAGCTTGGTGGTGGGGGGAAACACTGAAGCTTTCTTT
TRBV6-5	few	-	TRBJ1-1	CASSAGRDSEAFF	TGTGCCAGCAGCGCCGGGAGGGATAGTGAAGCTTTCTTT
TRBV7-3	-	-	TRBJ2-5	CASSLLGPGETQYF	TGTGCCAGCAGCTTATTGGGGCCGGGCGAGACCCAGTACTTC
TRBV5-1	-	TRBD1	TRBJ2-2	CASSRTGGLTGELFF	TGCGCCAGCAGCCGGACAGGGGGTCTCACCGGGGAGCTGTTTTTT
TRBV7-3	-	TRBD2	TRBJ2-1	CASSPKLASSYNEQFF	TGTGCCAGCAGCCCAAAACTAGCGAGCTCCTACAATGAGCAGTTCTTC
TRBV7-9	-	-	TRBJ1-4	CASSLAGGNEKLFF	TGTGCCAGCAGCTTAGCAGGGGGTAATGAAAAACTGTTTTTT
TRBV28	-	-	TRBJ1-5	CASSFFEDQPQHF	TGTGCCAGCAGTTTTTTTGAGGATCAGCCCCAGCATTTT
TRBV3-1/TRBV3-2	many	TRBD1	TRBJ1-2	CASSRGQGFGYTF	TGTGCCAGCAGCCGTGGACAGGGGTTTGGCTACACCTTC
TRBV2	-	-	TRBJ1-1	CASSVREGAEAFF	TGTGCCAGCAGTGTTAGGGAAGGGGCTGAAGCTTTCTTT
TRBV3-1/TRBV3-2	-	TRBD1	TRBJ1-1	CASRHGQAVEAFF	TGTGCCAGCAGGCACGGACAGGCTGTCGAAGCTTTCTTT
TRBV6-5	-	TRBD1	TRBJ1-1	CASSAGTGWTEAFF	TGTGCCAGCAGCGCTGGGACAGGGTGGACTGAAGCTTTCTTT
TRBV10-1	-	TRBD1	TRBJ1-1	CASSEPGQGTTEAFF	TGCGCCAGCAGTGAGCCCGGACAGGGAACCACTGAAGCTTTCTTT
TRBV5-4	-	TRBD1	TRBJ2-2	CASSLEQGAVTGELFF	TGTGCCAGCAGCTTGGAACAGGGGGCCGTTACCGGGGAGCTGTTTTTT
TRBV5-1	-	-	TRBJ2-3	CASSGVGGSTDTQYF	TGCGCCAGCAGCGGAGTAGGGGGAAGCACAGATACGCAGTATTTT
TRBV3-1/TRBV3-2	few	-	TRBJ1-2	CASTQGRGDGYTF	TGTGCCAGCACCCAGGGAAGGGGCGATGGCTACACCTTC
TRBV7-6	-	-	TRBJ2-1	CASSLVFAAAQYNEQFF	TGTGCCAGCAGCTTAGTGTTTGCGGCGGCTCAATACAATGAGCAGTTCTTC
TRBV3-1/TRBV3-2	-	TRBD1	TRBJ1-1	CASSQPGQSNTEAFF	TGTGCCAGCAGCCAACCGGGACAGTCGAACACTGAAGCTTTCTTT
TRBV27	-	TRBD1	TRBJ1-2	CASMRTGAYGYTF	TGTGCCAGCATGAGAACAGGGGCCTATGGCTACACCTTC
TRBV7-6	once	-	TRBJ2-7	CASSSITGEQYF	TGTGCCAGCAGCTCAATCACAGGCGAGCAGTACTTC
TRBV2	-	TRBD2	TRBJ2-1	CASSALAGGWNEQFF	TGTGCCAGCAGCGCACTAGCGGGGGGGTGGAATGAGCAGTTCTTC
TRBV2	-	-	TRBJ1-6	CASSERRGGGSPLHF	TGTGCCAGCAGTGAGAGAAGGGGGGGCGGTTCACCCCTCCACTTT
TRBV7-2	once	-	TRBJ1-4	CASSAQGGIEKLFF	TGTGCCAGCAGCGCTCAAGGGGGAATTGAAAAACTGTTTTTT
TRBV7-2	once	-	TRBJ1-2	CASSPDSNYGYTF	TGTGCCAGCAGCCCGGACAGTAACTATGGCTACACCTTC
TRBV6-6	-	-	TRBJ2-1	CASSYMRNEQFF	TGTGCCAGCAGTTACATGCGCAATGAGCAGTTCTTC
TRBV9	-	-	TRBJ2-7	CASSVADRRAWGGFVEQYF	TGTGCCAGCAGCGTAGCTGACAGGAGAGCATGGGGCGGTTTTGTCGAGCAGTACTTC
TRBV18	-	TRBD1	TRBJ2-7	CASSPRSIAGTGTPYEQYF	TGTGCCAGCTCACCTCGGTCAATAGCCGGGACAGGGACGCCCTACGAGCAGTACTTC
TRBV7-2	-	TRBD2	TRBJ2-3	CASSSGLAGTDTQYF	TGTGCCAGCAGCTCGGGACTAGCGGGCACAGATACGCAGTATTTT
TRBV15	few	-	TRBJ2-5	CATSRGAETSQETQYF	TGTGCCACCAGCAGAGGAGCGGAGACCTCCCAAGAGACCCAGTACTTC
TRBV20-1	many	-	TRBJ1-5	CSARAQQPQHF	TGCAGTGCTAGAGCACAGCAGCCCCAGCATTTT
TRBV11-1	-	TRBD2	TRBJ2-1	CASSLDGGGWNEQFF	TGTGCCAGCAGCTTAGACGGCGGGGGGTGGAATGAGCAGTTCTTC
TRBV11-3	-	-	TRBJ2-1	CASSRVGRDEQFF	TGTGCCAGCAGCCGCGTCGGCAGGGATGAGCAGTTCTTC
TRBV5-1	-	-	TRBJ1-1	CASSLADGMRAEAFF	TGCGCCAGCAGCTTGGCCGACGGGATGAGGGCTGAAGCTTTCTTT
TRBV19	-	-	TRBJ1-1	CASRAAGIYTEAFF	TGTGCCAGTAGGGCGGCAGGGATCTACACTGAAGCTTTCTTT
TRBV5-4	-	-	TRBJ1-2	CASSFAGVEDGYTF	TGTGCCAGCAGCTTTGCAGGGGTGGAAGATGGCTACACCTTC
TRBV30	-	-	TRBJ1-3	CAWSVGQIAGNTIYF	TGTGCCTGGAGTGTGGGCCAGATTGCTGGGAACACCATATATTTT